What follows are 32 T cell receptor beta chains derived from one specimen sequenced in a study of blood T cell repertoires in COVID-19 (dated by TCRdb to 2019 to 2021). Library construction relied on the immunoSEQ multiplex PCR assay. TCRdb re-hosts the immuneACCESS table, in-frame sequences only. Its copies lack some clones; in the studies checked, an unresolved V gene accounts for under half of them, and the cause for the rest is not known. The table for this sample lists 95,000 to 100,000 clones; about 90% of them were counted only once. Together, the top ten hold 15% to 20% of the sample. Specimen: peripheral blood. Every receptor here comes from a man aged 50-59 years with acute or convalescent COVID-19.

The rearrangement links TRBV6-1 to TRBJ2-3; the match to TRBD2 covers 12 bases. CDR3 length: 16 amino acids. Germline-derived CDR1 and CDR2 are MNHNS and SASEGT. With V trimmed by 2 bases and J by 4 bases, 4 bases remained unmatched. The DNA for the CDR3 is TGTGCCAGCAGTGAAACTAGCGGGGGGCCACCAGATACGCAGTATTTT. It specifies CASSETSGGPPDTQYF.

V gene TRBV28 combines with J gene TRBJ1-6, with D perhaps matching TRBD1 (6 bases). CDR1 and CDR2 from the germline V gene are MDHEN and SYDVKM. Trimming shortened V by 6 bases and J by 5 bases, and 17 bases separated the two germline ends. The CDR3 sequence is 16 residues long. The CDR3 DNA reads TGTGCCAGCAGCCAACAGGGCCTACTAAATAATTCACCCCTCCACTTT. Protein product: CASSQQGLLNNSPLHF.

The V gene is TRBV6-5, the J gene TRBJ1-1; TRBD1 is a possible D gene (6 bases). This CDR3 spans 15 amino acids. The V gene lost 0 bases and the J gene lost 0 bases, with 8 bases spanning the gap. Germline V gene data show CDR1 as MNHEY and CDR2 as SVGAGI. The CDR3 DNA reads TGTGCCAGCAGTTACTCCGGGACACTGAACACTGAAGCTTTCTTT. Translation: CASSYSGTLNTEAFF.

CDR3 DNA: TGTGCCAGCTCACCTAAACGGAGATTAGAGGACTATGGCTACACCTTC. This gives the protein CASSPKRRLEDYGYTF. This sequence joins TRBV18 and TRBJ1-2; D remains unclear. The V and J ends lost 3 bases and 3 bases respectively, with 17 bases between them. This CDR3 comprises 16 residues. CDR1 and CDR2 (germline): KGHSH, LQKENI.

The CDR3 protein is CASSLTGEPQHF. The DNA for the CDR3 is TGTGCCAGCAGTTTGACCGGGGAGCCCCAGCATTTT. The chain combines TRBV12-3 or TRBV12-4 with TRBJ1-5; D unclear. CDR3 length: 12 residues. V lost 3 bases, J lost 8 bases, and 8 bases lay in between.

The rearrangement uses TRBV13 and TRBJ1-1; 8 positions agree with TRBD1. The germline V gene has CDR1 PRHDT and CDR2 FYEKMQ (reference sequence). After removal of 2 bases from V and 5 bases from J, the junction contained 4 bases not matched to a gene. There are 14 residues in the CDR3. The CDR3 DNA is TGTGCCAGCAGCTTACAGGGGGCCATGACTGAAGCTTTCTTT. This sequence encodes CASSLQGAMTEAFF.

This clone came up once. This chain joins TRBV29-1 and TRBJ1-1; D possibly corresponds to TRBD1 (6 bases). Trimming cost V 8 bases and J 1 base, with 14 bases left between them. The germline V gene encodes CDR1 SQVTM and CDR2 ANQGSEA. The CDR3 is 13 amino acids. The DNA of the CDR3 is TGCAGCTATGGCGAGGGGGAGAACACTGAAGCTTTCTTT. It yields the protein CSYGEGENTEAFF.

This chain links TRBV7-8 with TRBJ1-3, with D maybe TRBD1 (5 bases). The germline gives CDR1 SGHVS, CDR2 FQNEAQ. Trimming took off 5 bases at V and 2 bases at J, with 10 bases between the two ends. This CDR3 region has 14 residues. DNA for the CDR3: TGTGCCAGCAGCCAACCAGGGACTGGAAACACCATATATTTT. Its protein is CASSQPGTGNTIYF.

The rearrangement joins TRBV4-2 to TRBJ1-5; no clear D gene. V was cut by 3 bases and J by 6 bases, with 18 bases left in between. This CDR3 spans 16 amino acids. The germline CDR1 and CDR2 sequences are LGHNA and YNFKEQ. CDR3 in DNA: TGTGCCAGCAGCCAGGCAGACCTTGGACGGGGTCAGCCCCAGCATTTT. This gives the protein CASSQADLGRGQPQHF.

V usage is TRBV5-4 and J usage is TRBJ1-1; maybe TRBD1 (6 bases). The CDR3 extends over 15 amino acids. Trimming removed 2 bases at V and 2 bases at J, with 13 bases between. Germline V gene data show CDR1 as SGHNT and CDR2 as YYREEE (reference sequence). CDR3 nucleotide sequence: TGTGCCAGCAGCTTCTCCAGGGGTGTAAACACTGAAGCTTTCTTT. It specifies CASSFSRGVNTEAFF.

The chain joins TRBV7-2 to TRBJ2-1; 12 bases align to TRBD1. The length of the CDR3 is 16 residues. V was clipped by 4 bases and J by 7 bases; unmatched bases: 8. The V gene's germline CDR1 is SGHTA and CDR2 FQGNSA. CDR3 nucleotide sequence: TGTGCCAGCAGCTCTTTAGGGGGACAGGGGGCGAATGAGCAGTTCTTC. It codes for CASSSLGGQGANEQFF.

The table lists this clone with a count of one. This rearrangement joins TRBV6-6 to TRBJ2-5, with 8 bases matching TRBD2. The CDR3 sequence is 15 residues long. From germline, CDR1 is MNHNY and CDR2 SVGAGI (reference sequence). Trimming took 6 bases from V and 2 from J; bases not matched to a gene: 8. The CDR3 DNA reads as TGTGCCAGCAGGCCGGGAGGGGGGGGGCAAGAGACCCAGTACTTC. It is translated as CASRPGGGGQETQYF.

The gene calls are TRBV28 and TRBJ2-7; the match to TRBD2 covers 7 bases. Germline lookup yields CDR1 MDHEN and CDR2 SYDVKM. V lost 3 bases to trimming and J lost 4 bases; unmatched junction nucleotides: 12. The CDR3 loop spans 16 amino acids. The CDR3 region is CASSFPAGRAFYEQYF. The CDR3 coding sequence is TGTGCCAGCAGTTTTCCCGCGGGGAGGGCTTTTTACGAGCAGTACTTC.

The rearrangement joins TRBV6-5 to TRBJ2-3, with a weak D call TRBD1 (7 bases). Trimming took off 7 bases at V and 1 base at J, with 12 bases between the two ends. The V gene's germline CDR1 is MNHEY and CDR2 SVGAGI. The CDR3 spans 14 residues. CDR3 residues: CASNQGGGTDTQYF. The CDR3, as DNA: TGTGCCAGCAACCAGGGGGGCGGCACAGATACGCAGTATTTT.

The V and J genes are TRBV4-1 and TRBJ1-2; weak D call: TRBD1 (5 bases). V was cut by 2 bases and J by 4 bases, with 8 bases left in between. Germline V CDR1 and CDR2: MGHRA, YSYEKL. The CDR3 is 13 residues long. For the CDR3, the DNA is TGCGCCAGCAGCCAAACGGGGGGCTATGGCTACACCTTC. This sequence encodes CASSQTGGYGYTF.

With regard to this clone: A junction end diverges from the germline sequence, so it may reflect a read error. The chain couples TRBV9 to TRBJ1-1; 7 bases line up with TRBD1. The CDR3 covers 12 residues. From germline, CDR1 is SGDLS and CDR2 YYNGEE. The CDR3: CASSVGRDSLFF. CDR3 coding DNA: TGTGCCAGCAGCGTAGGTAGGGACAGTTTATTTTTT.

The gene calls are TRBV5-4 and TRBJ1-2; the D is unclear. This CDR3 has 14 amino acids. Germline V gives CDR1 SGHNT, CDR2 YYREEE (reference sequence). V was clipped by 0 bases and J by 0 bases, with 6 bases between them. CDR3 nucleotides: TGTGCCAGCAGCTTGGGTGGGCCTAACTATGGCTACACCTTC. Its translation: CASSLGGPNYGYTF.

The V call is TRBV7-2, the J call TRBJ1-5, with D uncertain. CDR3 length: 13 residues. Between the trimmed V and J ends, which lost 2 bases and 4 bases, there was a span of 6 bases. Germline V gene sequence: CDR1 SGHTA, CDR2 FQGNSA. This CDR3 reads CASSLRGNQPQHF. The CDR3 region has the DNA TGTGCCAGCAGCTTACGGGGTAATCAGCCCCAGCATTTT. The full variable domain, in which reference TRBV7-2 and TRBJ1-5 provide the parts outside the CDR3, is GAGVSQSPSNKVTEKGKDVELRCDPISGHTALYWYRQSLGQGLEFLIYFQGNSAPDKSGLPSDRFSAERTGGSVSTLTIQRTQQEDSAVYLCASSLRGNQPQHFGDGTRLSIL.

The CDR3 region is CASSRDRGLEAFF. In DNA, the CDR3 is TGTGCCAGCAGCCGGGACAGGGGCCTTGAAGCTTTCTTT. The chain couples TRBV6-5 to TRBJ1-1, with 10 positions matching TRBD1. The ends lost 6 bases at V and 7 bases at J; junction bases unmatched: 5. This CDR3 spans 13 amino acids. Germline lookup yields CDR1 MNHEY and CDR2 SVGAGI.

This clone was recorded once. J is TRBJ2-1 and V is TRBV19; D perhaps matches TRBD2 (7 bases). The germline CDR1 and CDR2 sequences are LNHDA and SQIVND (reference sequence). The germline V and J ends were trimmed by 2 bases and 8 bases, with 16 bases remaining between them. CDR3 length: 15 amino acids. CDR3 sequence: CASSIIGGGIDEQFF. In DNA form, the CDR3 reads TGTGCCAGTAGTATAATAGGGGGGGGAATCGATGAGCAGTTCTTC.

The V gene is TRBV5-6, the J gene TRBJ1-3; maybe TRBD1 (5 bases). CDR1 and CDR2 from the germline V gene are SGHDT and YYEEEE. V gave up 0 bases and J gave up 0 bases, with 13 bases separating them. The CDR3 is made up of 17 amino acids. The CDR3 sequence is CASSLAGAGRSGNTIYF. The CDR3 coding sequence is TGTGCCAGCAGCTTGGCGGGCGCAGGGCGCTCTGGAAACACCATATATTTT.

The chain combines TRBV7-8 with TRBJ2-2, with TRBD2 as a possible D gene (6 bases). V was shortened by 7 bases and J by 5 bases, with 17 bases between the two germline ends. CDR1 SGHVS and CDR2 FQNEAQ come from the germline V gene. CDR3 length: 15 amino acids. CDR3 region: CASKITGGATGELFF. The CDR3 bases are TGTGCCAGCAAAATCACCGGAGGGGCGACCGGGGAGCTGTTTTTT.

The rearrangement uses TRBV18 and TRBJ1-1; 9 bases map to TRBD1. Germline-derived CDR1 and CDR2 are KGHSH and LQKENI. The trim removed 6 bases at V and 5 bases at J, leaving 13 bases unmatched. The CDR3 sequence is 16 residues long. The CDR3 DNA reads as TGTGCCAGCTCCCGAGAGGCAGGACAGGGGTTGACTGAAGCTTTCTTT. It translates to CASSREAGQGLTEAFF.

This clone occurred once. The V call is TRBV10-1, the J call TRBJ2-7; 10 bases match TRBD1. Germline CDR1 WNHNN, CDR2 SYGVQD (reference sequence). This CDR3 is built from 15 residues. The J segment lost 5 bases and the V segment lost 4 bases, leaving 8 bases of the junction unmatched. The CDR3 sequence: CASSGTGTGEDEQYF. CDR3 in DNA: TGCGCCAGCAGTGGTACCGGGACAGGGGAAGACGAGCAGTACTTC.

The chain uses TRBV7-8 and TRBJ1-1; 7 bases align to TRBD1. In germline, CDR1 is SGHVS, CDR2 FQNEAQ. J was trimmed by 6 bases and V by 6 bases; bases with no gene match: 7. The CDR3 runs to 13 residues. As DNA, the CDR3 is TGTGCCAGCAGTTACAGGGGTAGGTCTGAAGCTTTCTTT. Protein: CASSYRGRSEAFF.

The gene calls are TRBV6-1 and TRBJ1-5; TRBD1 aligns across 7 bases. The length of the CDR3 is 16 residues. CDR1 and CDR2 (germline): MNHNS, SASEGT. The V gene end was trimmed by 3 bases and the J gene end by 3 bases; junction bases not matched to a gene: 8. The CDR3 is CASSEGTGVLNQPQHF. CDR3 DNA sequence: TGTGCCAGCAGTGAGGGCACAGGGGTTCTCAATCAGCCCCAGCATTTT.

The rearrangement uses TRBV20-1 and TRBJ2-5; D unclear. Germline values: CDR1 DFQATT, CDR2 SNEGSKA (reference sequence). Between the trimmed V and J ends, which lost 3 bases and 5 bases, there was a span of 7 bases. This CDR3 spans 11 amino acids. The CDR3 region is CSARSEETQYF. The DNA of the CDR3 is TGCAGTGCTAGGAGCGAGGAGACCCAGTACTTC.

The rearrangement uses TRBV7-2 and TRBJ2-3; D remains unclear. V was cut by 5 bases and J by 11 bases, with 17 bases left in between. The germline gives CDR1 SGHTA, CDR2 FQGNSA. This CDR3 is built from 13 residues. The CDR3 DNA follows: TGTGCCAGCAGCCCCCTGGGCCGATCGCAGCAGTATTTT. This translates into CASSPLGRSQQYF. The full variable domain, in which reference TRBV7-2 and TRBJ2-3 provide the parts outside the CDR3, is GAGVSQSPSNKVTEKGKDVELRCDPISGHTALYWYRQSLGQGLEFLIYFQGNSAPDKSGLPSDRFSAERTGGSVSTLTIQRTQQEDSAVYLCASSPLGRSQQYFGPGTRLTVL.

This clone appeared a few times. This rearrangement joins TRBV4-3 to TRBJ1-2; 7 bases line up with TRBD1. Germline V gene sequence: CDR1 LGHNA, CDR2 YSLEER. The CDR3 loop spans 16 amino acids. V gave up 0 bases and J gave up 4 bases; unmatched junction bases: 8. This chain's CDR3 is CASSQDPQGDVYGYTF. The CDR3 region has the DNA TGCGCCAGCAGCCAAGATCCCCAGGGGGATGTCTATGGCTACACCTTC.

The rearrangement joins TRBV11-2 to TRBJ1-1, with D perhaps matching TRBD1 (5 bases). The length of the CDR3 is 17 residues. Trimming shortened V by 4 bases and J by 1 base, and 19 bases separated the two germline ends. Germline assignment: CDR1 SGHAT and CDR2 FQNNGV. CDR3: CASSYGAATKENTEAFF. DNA for the CDR3: TGTGCCAGCAGCTATGGGGCAGCCACGAAGGAGAACACTGAAGCTTTCTTT.

V gene TRBV12-3 or TRBV12-4 combines with J gene TRBJ1-2; D might be TRBD1 (5 bases). This CDR3 comprises 13 residues. The ends were cut back, 6 bases at V and 2 bases at J, with 10 bases in the middle. This chain's CDR3 is CASRSGGNYGYTF. Written as DNA, the CDR3 is TGTGCCAGCAGGTCCGGGGGGAACTATGGCTACACCTTC.

The genes are TRBV10-2 and TRBJ1-2; TRBD1 might be the D (5 bases). The CDR3 consists of 13 residues. The V end lost 6 bases, the J end lost 4 bases, and 12 bases lay between the germline ends. Germline V lookup: CDR1 WSHSY, CDR2 SAAADI. CDR3 nucleotides: TGCGCCAGCAGCACCACAGGTGTCTATGGCTACACCTTC. Translation gives CASSTTGVYGYTF.